Sequencing of this T cell receptor beta chain was carried out in a study of T cells after yellow fever vaccination. The overall study: In the case of low-cell-number fractions, SMART-Seq v4 Ultra Low Input was used for preparation. Study-wide points: Most primary-vaccination clones reappeared after the booster (around 95% CD4, approximately 88% CD8).

This clonotype came up a few times. The antigen remains undetermined. TCRdb ran MiXCR on the 5' RACE reads and lists one entry per CDR3 protein. The sample shows approximately 450,000 distinct CDR3 sequences, approximately 19% of them seen only once. This CDR3 spans 13 amino acids. Trimming took 6 bases from V and 2 from J, leaving 10 bases between them. The receptor comes from a young man who received the YFV17D yellow fever vaccine. The V and J genes are TRBV12-3 or TRBV12-4 and TRBJ1-2, with a weak D call TRBD1 (5 bases). Sequencing was performed on PBMCs, taken before the yellow fever booster vaccination. The DNA for the CDR3 is TGTGCCAGCAGCCTGACAGTGAACTATGGCTACACCTTC. This codes for CASSLTVNYGYTF.